The 20 T cell receptor beta chains below come from one sample, sequenced in a study of blood T cells in healthy people across ages. Combining a sample-barcoded 5' primer with a J-beta primer mix, a second PCR ran for 7 to 11 cycles. TCRdb redid the calling of the 5' RACE reads with MiXCR, one entry per CDR3 protein. The sample records fewer than 900,000 distinct CDR3 sequences, around 34% being singletons. The specimen was blood. The receptors originated from a man aged 18 to 30 in good health.

The chain joins TRBV10-3 to TRBJ1-3, with unresolved D. Trimming took 2 bases from V and 0 from J, leaving 8 bases between them. The length of the CDR3 is 15 residues. The germline V gene has CDR1 ENHRY and CDR2 SYGVKD. CDR3 amino acids: CAISERTSSGNTIYF. The CDR3 coding sequence is TGTGCCATCAGTGAGAGGACTAGCTCTGGAAACACCATATATTTT.

This chain connects TRBV2 to TRBJ2-7; D possibly matches TRBD1 or TRBD2 (5 bases each). CDR1 is SNHLY and CDR2 is FYNNEI in the germline V gene. The CDR3 extends over 12 amino acids. The V gene lost 11 bases and the J gene lost 3 bases, with 14 bases spanning the gap. In nucleotides, the CDR3 is TGTGCCCACGGGACGGAAGTCTACGAGCAGTACTTC. This sequence encodes CAHGTEVYEQYF.

This clonotype was seen only a few times. The chain uses TRBV20-1 and TRBJ1-5, with 10 bases that match TRBD1. V shed 6 bases, J shed 8 bases, and the junction held 7 bases outside the gene matches. The CDR3 is made up of 13 amino acids. Per germline, CDR1 DFQATT and CDR2 SNEGSKA (reference sequence). The CDR3 loop is CSAVTGGAKPQHF. The DNA of the CDR3 is TGCAGTGCCGTGACAGGGGGCGCGAAGCCCCAGCATTTT.

The V call is TRBV10-3, the J call TRBJ1-2, with a possible D match to TRBD1 (6 bases). Per germline, CDR1 ENHRY and CDR2 SYGVKD. This CDR3 contains 16 residues. The V end was cut by 6 bases, the J end by 2 bases, with 19 bases between. In DNA, the CDR3 is TGTGCCATCAGGACGGGCGCAAGGGGGGTGAACTATGGCTACACCTTC. This codes for CAIRTGARGVNYGYTF.

This chain uses TRBV12-5 with TRBJ2-7, with D possibly being TRBD1 (5 bases). The CDR3 is made up of 12 amino acids. From germline, CDR1 is LGHNT and CDR2 FRNRAP. V was clipped by 4 bases and J by 3 bases, with 7 bases between them. The CDR3 sequence: CASGSRVYEQYF. CDR3 nucleotides: TGTGCTAGTGGTTCCAGGGTCTACGAGCAGTACTTC.

This clonotype was detected a few times. The rearrangement joins TRBV4-3 to TRBJ2-5; D ambiguous. This CDR3 is built from 14 residues. Trimming left V 3 bases short and J 2 bases short, with 10 bases between. The germline CDR1 and CDR2 sequences are LGHNA and YSLEER. The CDR3 sequence: CASSHRPRQETQYF. For the CDR3, the DNA is TGCGCCAGCAGCCATCGGCCCAGACAAGAGACCCAGTACTTC.

Of note for this clonotype: A far larger clone is off by one base, so a read error is likely. The rearrangement joins TRBV12-3 or TRBV12-4 to TRBJ1-2, with D possibly matching TRBD1 (5 bases). This CDR3 region has 13 residues. The CDR3 spells CTSSPGTDYGYTF. DNA of the CDR3: TGTACCAGCAGTCCCGGGACCGACTATGGCTACACCTTC.

This clonotype was seen a handful of times. The J gene is TRBJ1-4, the V gene TRBV6-1; a possible D gene is TRBD1 (5 bases). The CDR3 loop spans 16 amino acids. V was cut by 2 bases and J by 2 bases, with 12 bases left in between. Germline assignment: CDR1 MNHNS and CDR2 SASEGT. The CDR3 nucleotides are TGTGCCAGCAGTGAATATACGGGGGACACTAATGAAAAACTGTTTTTT. Its translation is CASSEYTGDTNEKLFF.

This clonotype was found many times. The chain carries TRBV5-1 and TRBJ2-3; no reliable D call. CDR1 is SGHRS and CDR2 is YFSETQ in the germline V gene. CDR3 length: 15 amino acids. Trimming stripped 4 bases from V and 0 bases from J, with 12 bases between. The CDR3 region is CASSPSGLSTDTQYF. The CDR3, as DNA: TGCGCCAGCAGCCCGAGTGGGTTAAGCACAGATACGCAGTATTTT.

This chain connects TRBV3-1 to TRBJ1-6, with D perhaps matching TRBD1 (6 bases). V was shortened by 1 base and J by 5 bases, with 6 bases between the two germline ends. Germline V gene data show CDR1 as LGHDT and CDR2 as YNNKEL (reference sequence). The CDR3 consists of 14 residues. The CDR3 sequence is CASSQGQDNSPLHF. CDR3 in DNA: TGTGCCAGCAGCCAAGGACAGGATAATTCACCCCTCCACTTT.

The rearrangement uses TRBV6-1 and TRBJ2-1; D might be TRBD2 (5 bases). Germline lookup yields CDR1 MNHNS and CDR2 SASEGT. This CDR3 is built from 16 residues. V was shortened by 3 bases and J by 0 bases, with 12 bases between the two germline ends. The CDR3 region has the DNA TGTGCCAGCAGTGAGGAGGTCATTAGCTCCTACAATGAGCAGTTCTTC. Residues: CASSEEVISSYNEQFF.

This chain connects TRBV7-2 to TRBJ1-2; a weak D match, TRBD1 (6 bases). V was trimmed by 4 bases and J by 5 bases, leaving 17 bases between them. The germline V gene encodes CDR1 SGHTA and CDR2 FQGNSA. The CDR3 is 15 residues long. This chain's CDR3 is CASSSQAETGYGYTF. DNA for the CDR3: TGTGCCAGCAGCTCACAGGCGGAGACAGGTTATGGCTACACCTTC.

A word on this clonotype: The junction shows a germline mismatch at one end, possibly a read error. The genes are TRBV9 and TRBJ2-1; possible D gene TRBD1, 6 bases. Germline CDR1 reads SGDLS; CDR2 reads YYNGEE. The CDR3 length is 15 residues. For the CDR3, the DNA is TGTGCCGGCAGCCATACAGGGCAATGCGTGGATGAGCAGTTCTTC. Translating gives CAGSHTGQCVDEQFF.

The chain combines TRBV7-2 with TRBJ2-1, with a possible D match to TRBD1 (5 bases). V lost 5 bases and J 2 bases, leaving 10 bases between the germline ends. The germline gives CDR1 SGHTA, CDR2 FQGNSA. The CDR3 totals 14 residues. CDR3 region: CASSNQGTYNEQFF. CDR3 bases: TGTGCCAGCAGCAACCAGGGAACCTACAATGAGCAGTTCTTC.

The rearrangement joins TRBV2 to TRBJ2-1, with 9 bases identical to TRBD1. This CDR3 is built from 14 residues. CDR1 is SNHLY, CDR2 FYNNEI, per germline. V gave up 8 bases and J gave up 9 bases; unmatched junction bases: 11. CDR3 amino acids: CASRGGQGLGEQFF. The CDR3 DNA reads as TGTGCCAGCCGTGGAGGACAGGGGTTGGGTGAGCAGTTCTTC.

This clonotype was seen a few times. This chain connects TRBV10-3 to TRBJ2-1; D gene ambiguous. Between the trimmed V and J ends, which lost 6 bases and 5 bases, there was a span of 14 bases. This CDR3 has 14 residues. CDR1 is ENHRY and CDR2 is SYGVKD in the germline V gene. The CDR3 nucleotides are TGTGCCATCAGAGGAGCCCCGTCCGACAATGAGCAGTTCTTC. Its protein is CAIRGAPSDNEQFF.

This clonotype was observed a few times. This chain joins TRBV5-1 and TRBJ2-1; tentative D call: TRBD1 (7 bases). Germline CDR1 and CDR2: SGHRS and YFSETQ. The CDR3 is 15 amino acids. The germline V and J ends were trimmed by 0 bases and 6 bases, with 13 bases remaining between them. The CDR3 nucleotides are TGCGCCAGCAGCTTGGGGCAGGGGGGCGGCAATGAGCAGTTCTTC. Translating it yields CASSLGQGGGNEQFF.

The CDR3 DNA reads as TGTGCCAGCAGCTCCGAGACAGATAATTCACCCCTCCACTTT. Translated, it gives CASSSETDNSPLHF. The chain carries TRBV3-1 and TRBJ1-6; possibly TRBD1 for D (5 bases). This CDR3 is built from 14 residues. From germline, CDR1 is LGHDT and CDR2 YNNKEL (reference sequence). The V and J ends lost 5 bases and 5 bases respectively, with 10 bases between them.

This clonotype has just a few counts. The rearrangement uses TRBV3-1 and TRBJ2-1; 8 positions agree with TRBD2. The CDR3 consists of 17 residues. CDR1 and CDR2 from the germline V gene are LGHDT and YNNKEL (reference sequence). V shed 3 bases and J 7 bases; nucleotides not matched to a gene: 14. CDR3 protein: CASSHLPRGGRGNEQFF. In DNA form, the CDR3 reads TGTGCCAGCAGCCACCTACCCCGGGGGGGCCGAGGGAATGAGCAGTTCTTC.

This clonotype was seen repeatedly, ten times or more. This chain uses TRBV12-3 or TRBV12-4 with TRBJ2-5; tentatively, D is TRBD1 (5 bases). The CDR3 consists of 13 residues. Trimming removed 6 bases from V and 1 base from J, with 9 bases in between. This CDR3 is CASSVQAQETQYF. In nucleotides, the CDR3 is TGTGCCAGCAGCGTACAGGCCCAAGAGACCCAGTACTTC.